This record covers a single T cell receptor beta chain. The target antigen is unknown. PCR amplification relied on 60 Vbeta primers (plus 13 Jbeta primers). Method: immunoSEQ multiplex PCR; TCRdb's copy keeps in-frame clones and lacks some. The table shows 150,000 to 250,000 clones, with around 74% occurring only once. The data were taken from a study of cytomegalovirus exposure and HLA in healthy donors. Germline V lookup: CDR1 SEHNR, CDR2 FQNEAQ (reference sequence). The CDR3 loop spans 16 amino acids. Trimming cost V 2 bases and J 4 bases; bases outside gene matches: 8. Overall study results and limits: Earlier results showed most TCR beta V segments being productive about 90% or about 30% of the time. Later, an analysis showed that TCR beta chains associated with HLA were more clonally expanded than others that were equally common. For TCR beta chains, V- and J-gene trimming was later linked to a missense DCLRE1C variant. As was reported, the HLA-A and HLA-B alleles of most subjects were accurately predicted from TCR beta sequences.

This chain uses TRBV7-9 with TRBJ1-1; 9 bases line up with TRBD1. The clonotype originates from a girl between 5 and 17 years old in good health and CMV-seropositive. What was sequenced was PBMCs. As DNA, the CDR3 is TGTGCCAGCAGCTTAACCGGGACAGGGACCCTCACTGAAGCTTTCTTT. The encoded protein is CASSLTGTGTLTEAFF.